This paragraph covers one T cell receptor (beta chain) sequence. The antigen is unknown. CDR1 and CDR2 (germline): SGDLS, YYNGEE. The length of the CDR3 is 13 residues. The ends were cut back, 2 bases at V and 1 base at J, with 6 bases in the middle. Naive, central memory, regulatory and stem cell-like memory cells within the CD4+ compartment were sorted using CD45RO/CCR7/CD25/CD127/CD95/CD27. The authors reverse transcribed all of the isolated RNA, so sequencing captured expressed TCRB transcripts. Libraries were prepared by immunoSEQ multiplex PCR; TCRdb keeps only in-frame clonotypes and omits some of them. The repertoire consists of more than 85,000 clones, with around 40% occurring once and the leading ten covering over 0.05%. These data are taken from a study of beta chain features in type 1 diabetes. Study observations and caveats: Healthy donors had naive, central memory and Treg TCRB repertoires that appeared less similar than those seen among patients.

The sample comprised stem cell memory CD4+ T cells from blood. The chain combines TRBV9 with TRBJ1-1; D possibly corresponds to TRBD1 (5 bases). This TCR came from a woman between 18 and 29 years old in good health. For the CDR3, the DNA is TGTGCCAGCAGCGTCGACAGGAACACTGAAGCTTTCTTT. This encodes CASSVDRNTEAFF.